This is a list of T cell receptor beta chains from one sample in a study of T cells in Graves' hyperthyroidism and ophthalmopathy. Using its own MiXCR run on the multiplex PCR reads, TCRdb lists one record per CDR3 protein. The sample records some 200,000 distinct CDR3 sequences, about 15% being singletons. Sample: blood. All receptors derive from a woman aged 50 to 65 with Graves' hyperthyroidism. The CDR3 runs from the conserved cysteine through the conserved F or W. The order of the fields is V gene, D gene, CDR3 protein. The D gene is left open where the match is weak.

TRBV2	NA	CASTARDTQYF
TRBV7-8	NA	CASSLAFGGDGSNQPQHF
TRBV5-1	NA	CASSLEGRSSEETQYF
TRBV7-8	NA	CASSLVNFYNSPLHF
TRBV5-1	NA	CASSSNRDGSYYEQYF
TRBV7-9	NA	CASSSPGRLADEQYF
TRBV18	TRBD2	CASSPVPSGSTGELFF
TRBV12-3/TRBV12-4	NA	CASSFPGTRLYEQYF
TRBV4-1	NA	CASSRAGGSEAFF
TRBV6-1	NA	CASSEAPVNRVYGYTF
TRBV27	NA	CASSLSENYGYTF
TRBV30	NA	CAWSAGDNSPLHF
TRBV6-1	TRBD2	CASSRTSGRSPYNEQFF
TRBV29-1	NA	CSVSPGPHEQYF
TRBV7-9	NA	CASSPAVQVEQYF
TRBV20-1	NA	CSARPREGYNEQFF
TRBV5-1	NA	CASSLVMDLGELFF
TRBV19	TRBD1	CASSRTGRMNQPQHF
TRBV7-2	NA	CASSGWPGGSGELFF
TRBV14	NA	CASSHGVGMAKNIQYF
TRBV24-1	TRBD2	CATSDPDPSGRRYNEQFF
TRBV28	TRBD2	CASRKAGGPNEQFF
TRBV7-9	NA	CASSFVGKEDTQYF
TRBV2	NA	CASSTNYEQYF
TRBV2	TRBD1	CASIVPGGYNEQFF
TRBV7-2	NA	CASSLPVAGYEQYF
TRBV3-1	NA	CASSRAGSYEQYF
TRBV29-1	NA	CSVKEGTDTQYF
TRBV28	NA	CASSLWGRAGSYEQYF
TRBV5-1	NA	CASSPRQTIAKNIQYF
TRBV4-1	NA	CASSQGGGKTQYF
TRBV7-9	NA	CASSLSRGSTGELFF
TRBV2	TRBD2	CASSAAGGGDLDEQFF
TRBV11-1	NA	CASSITRGVAEKLFF
TRBV30	NA	CAWSVANTEAFF
TRBV24-1	NA	CATRPSGLSNQPQHF
TRBV19	NA	CASSIDLNQNYGYTF
TRBV9	NA	CASSPTGQRNTEAFF
TRBV20-1	TRBD2	CSASGRDDTQYF
TRBV18	NA	CASSPRTGNTDTQYF
TRBV6-5	NA	CASSSGGDSYEQYF
TRBV20-1	NA	CSATGDITTGELFF
TRBV18	NA	CASSPRQVDSNQPQHF
TRBV11-3	NA	CASSFNLGYGYTF
TRBV28	NA	CASRAVGSSYEQYF
TRBV18	TRBD1	CASSPRQGFYYEQYF
TRBV9	TRBD2	CASSVAVASGTYEQYF
TRBV6-1	NA	CASSEAGGSLRTADTQYF
TRBV5-1	NA	CASSLQLGAKNIQYF
TRBV11-3	TRBD2	CASSLWGGETQYF